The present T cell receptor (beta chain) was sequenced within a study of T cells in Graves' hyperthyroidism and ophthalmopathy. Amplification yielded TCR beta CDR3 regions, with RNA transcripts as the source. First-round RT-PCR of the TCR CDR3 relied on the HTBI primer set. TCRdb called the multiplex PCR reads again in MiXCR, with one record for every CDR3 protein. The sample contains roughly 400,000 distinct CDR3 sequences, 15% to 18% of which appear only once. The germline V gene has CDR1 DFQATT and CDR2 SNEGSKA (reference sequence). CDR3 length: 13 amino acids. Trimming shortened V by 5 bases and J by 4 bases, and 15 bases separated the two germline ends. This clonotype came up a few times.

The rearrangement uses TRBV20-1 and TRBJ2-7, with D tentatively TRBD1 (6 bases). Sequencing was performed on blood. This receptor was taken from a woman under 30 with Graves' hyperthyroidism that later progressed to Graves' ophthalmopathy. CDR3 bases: TGCAGTGCTCACAGGGACAAATTTTACGAGCAGTACTTC. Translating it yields CSAHRDKFYEQYF.